These T cell receptor beta chains were read from a single sample in a study of T cell changes during pregnancy in multiple sclerosis. The table came from immunoSEQ multiplex PCR; TCRdb's copy has only in-frame clones and leaves some out. The sample lists around 12,000 clones; about 88% were seen once. Sequencing was performed on CD8+ T cells from peripheral blood mononuclear cells, taken in the first trimester of pregnancy. The receptors stem from a female donor with multiple sclerosis, enrolled in a pregnancy study. Each CDR3 is given with its conserved first and last residue. D genes are given only for firm matches.

DNA | CDR3 | J | D | V
TGTGCCAGTAGTATAAGGGACAGTAATCAGCCCCAGCATTTT | CASSIRDSNQPQHF | TRBJ1-5 | TRBD1 | TRBV19
TGTGCCACGCGCGCCGGGGGGGTGGACACCGGGGAGCTGTTTTTT | CATRAGGVDTGELFF | TRBJ2-2 | TRBD2 | TRBV15
TGTGCCAGCAGTGGACAGGAGCCCGGAGGTCCACCCCTCCACTTT | CASSGQEPGGPPLHF | TRBJ1-6 | - | TRBV2
TGTGCCAGCAGCTGGGGGAGGGGCCCCAATCGGGAGCAGTACTTC | CASSWGRGPNREQYF | TRBJ2-7 | TRBD2 | TRBV6-5
TGTGCCTGGACCATGGACAGGGCTGGATCACCCCTCCACTTT | CAWTMDRAGSPLHF | TRBJ1-6 | TRBD1 | TRBV30
TGTGCCAGCAGCGGCACAGGGGACAATGAGCAGTTCTTC | CASSGTGDNEQFF | TRBJ2-1 | TRBD1 | TRBV9
TGTGCCAGCAGCTTACAGGTGGGGGGGACTTACAATGAGCAGTTCTTC | CASSLQVGGTYNEQFF | TRBJ2-1 | TRBD2 | TRBV11-2
TGTGCCAGTAGTATAGGTCAGTTGGAGACAGGGGATGGCTACACCTTC | CASSIGQLETGDGYTF | TRBJ1-2 | TRBD1 | TRBV19
TGCGCCAGCAGCTGGACTGTCGCAGAGGGGGTCTACGAGCAGTACTTC | CASSWTVAEGVYEQYF | TRBJ2-7 | - | TRBV5-1
TGTGCCAGCAGTTCAAACACGGGACAGGGGGCCCAAGATACGCAGTATTTT | CASSSNTGQGAQDTQYF | TRBJ2-3 | TRBD1 | TRBV27
TGTGCCAGTAGTATAGCGGGGGGCTTCACCGGGGAGCTGTTTTTT | CASSIAGGFTGELFF | TRBJ2-2 | - | TRBV19
TGTGCCAGCAGACCCAGAAAGGGACTAGCCCCAGATACGCAGTATTTT | CASRPRKGLAPDTQYF | TRBJ2-3 | TRBD2 | TRBV2
TGTGCCATCAGGGGACAGGGCAGCAATCAGCCCCAGCATTTT | CAIRGQGSNQPQHF | TRBJ1-5 | TRBD1 | TRBV10-3
TGCGCCAGCAGCCAAGTTCGGGCGGGTGGCGGCCCGATGAACACTGAAGCTTTCTTT | CASSQVRAGGGPMNTEAFF | TRBJ1-1 | - | TRBV4-1
TGCGCCAGCAGCCCGACACACAGGGGTTCCGGGGAGCTGTTTTTT | CASSPTHRGSGELFF | TRBJ2-2 | TRBD1 | TRBV5-1
TGTGCCAGCAGCCGCCTGGGGGGGGGCGAGGAGACCCAGTACTTC | CASSRLGGGEETQYF | TRBJ2-5 | - | TRBV13
TGCGCCAGCAGCCAAGAGGGGCTCCTCTCCTACGAGCAGTACTTC | CASSQEGLLSYEQYF | TRBJ2-7 | - | TRBV4-1